This section outlines one T cell receptor beta chain sequence together with its context. This same CDR3 is encoded by further DNA sequences in the sample. V was shortened by 0 bases and J by 6 bases, with 5 bases between the two germline ends. The CDR3 totals 13 residues. The germline V gene encodes CDR1 SGHTA and CDR2 FQGTGA. The sample originates from a study of shared clonotypes between healthy human individuals. The protocol was immunoSEQ multiplex PCR, while the TCRdb copy is restricted to in-frame clones and leaves out a portion. The profile shows over 750,000 clones, approximately 96% of them singletons. In the naive CD8 group, cells lacked CD45RO and were positively selected for CCR7, so terminally differentiated effector memory CD45RA+ cells were left out.

This sequence was found in a man aged 30-40 years in good health. The chain is built from TRBV7-3 and TRBJ2-2; D is ambiguous. Sequencing input: naive CD8+ T cells sorted from blood. The CDR3 loop is CASSLTGPGELFF. The CDR3 nucleotides are TGTGCCAGCAGCTTAACCGGTCCCGGGGAGCTGTTTTTT.